Following are 10 T cell receptor beta chains from one sample sequenced in a study of CD8+CD57+ T cells in acquired aplastic anemia. Researchers used genomic DNA as the template to profile TCR beta VDJ and CDR3. TCRdb re-analysed the reads in MiXCR, keeping a single row per CDR3 protein. The sample carries over 250,000 distinct CDR3 sequences, 45% to 65% recorded once. Patients sequenced had flow cytometry evidence of CD8+CD57+ cell expansion. The source material was sorted CD4+, CD8+, or CD8+CD57+ T cells (not recorded which) from PBMCs. These receptors were obtained from a human donor with aplastic anemia.

The chain employs TRBV7-6 and TRBJ1-1, with a weak D call TRBD1 (6 bases). V shed 1 base and J shed 0 bases, with 9 bases lying between them. The CDR3 totals 15 residues. Germline V gene data show CDR1 as SGHVS and CDR2 as FNYEAQ. DNA of the CDR3: TGTGCCAGCAGCTTAGGGGGGCAAATGAACACTGAAGCTTTCTTT. This translates into CASSLGGQMNTEAFF.

This clonotype came up many times. The rearrangement links TRBV19 to TRBJ2-2; the match to TRBD2 covers 10 bases. The CDR3 totals 15 residues. Germline values: CDR1 LNHDA, CDR2 SQIVND (reference sequence). The ends lost 4 bases at V and 5 bases at J; junction bases unmatched: 4. The CDR3 loop is CASSRGLADTGELFF. In DNA, the CDR3 is TGTGCCAGTAGTAGAGGACTAGCGGATACCGGGGAGCTGTTTTTT.

This clonotype was detected ten times or more. CDR3 nucleotide sequence: TGTGCCAGCAGCCAAGTCCAGGGTCAAAACTACGAGCAGTACTTC. Its translation: CASSQVQGQNYEQYF. The chain couples TRBV4-2 to TRBJ2-7; D perhaps matches TRBD1 (5 bases). The CDR3 is made up of 15 amino acids. Germline V gives CDR1 LGHNA, CDR2 YNFKEQ. V dropped 1 base and J dropped 3 bases, with 13 bases sitting between them.

CDR3 loop: CAISESDRGLFYTF. DNA for the CDR3: TGTGCCATCAGTGAATCTGACAGGGGGCTATTCTACACCTTC. The gene calls are TRBV10-3 and TRBJ1-2, with TRBD1 matching over 10 bases. Per the germline V gene, CDR1 is ENHRY and CDR2 is SYGVKD. J lost 10 bases, V lost 3 bases, and 8 bases had no gene match. CDR3 length: 14 amino acids.

This chain joins TRBV7-2 and TRBJ1-2; 7 positions match TRBD1. Germline assignment: CDR1 SGHTA and CDR2 FQGNSA. The CDR3 is made up of 17 amino acids. Losses at the gene ends were 6 bases for V and 0 bases for J; bases not matched to a gene: 13. The CDR3 is CASSGGAGTASNYGYTF. For the CDR3, the DNA is TGTGCCAGCAGTGGAGGGGCCGGGACAGCCTCTAACTATGGCTACACCTTC.

The gene calls are TRBV2 and TRBJ1-2; D remains unclear. V was cut by 4 bases and J by 0 bases, with 12 bases left in between. Per the germline V gene, CDR1 is SNHLY and CDR2 is FYNNEI. The CDR3 has 15 residues. The CDR3 DNA sequence: TGTGCCAGCAGTGGACGGGGATTAACTAACTATGGCTACACCTTC. It encodes CASSGRGLTNYGYTF.

Comments on this clonotype: This CDR3 fails to terminate in the conserved phenylalanine or tryptophan, so it likely reflects a read error. It is unclear where the CDR3 begins or ends on the DNA, so no DNA is shown, and the CDR3 is as TCRdb lists it. This chain links TRBV7-8 with TRBJ2-7. The CDR3 extends over 13 residues, inclusive of both ends. The germline CDR1 and CDR2 sequences are SGHVS and FQNEAQ. The CDR3 sequence: CASSLVDLRGANT.

The CDR3 here is CATRETGVYEQYF. DNA of the CDR3: TGTGCCACCAGGGAGACAGGGGTTTACGAGCAGTACTTC. This chain links TRBV15 with TRBJ2-7; TRBD1 agrees at 8 bases. Germline loops: CDR1 LNHNV, CDR2 YYDKDF (reference sequence). Unmatched junction bases numbered 5, after V lost 6 bases and J lost 4 bases. CDR3 length equals 13 residues.

A few counts support this clonotype. The chain carries TRBV7-9 and TRBJ2-7, with D unclear. With 5 bases removed from V and 2 bases from J, the gap between germline ends came to 10 bases. The CDR3 has 13 residues. Germline V gives CDR1 SEHNR, CDR2 FQNEAQ (reference sequence). The CDR3 sequence: CASSGRSTYEQYF. The CDR3 region has the DNA TGTGCCAGCAGCGGGCGGTCGACCTACGAGCAGTACTTC.

This clonotype has more than one count but fewer than ten. V gene TRBV7-6 combines with J gene TRBJ2-7; tentatively, D is TRBD1 or TRBD2 (5 bases each). From germline, CDR1 is SGHVS and CDR2 FNYEAQ. Trimming shortened V by 1 base and J by 1 base, and 11 bases separated the two germline ends. The CDR3 covers 15 residues. The DNA for the CDR3 is TGTGCCAGCAGCTTAGAATTGGGGGATTCCTACGAGCAGTACTTC. Its translation is CASSLELGDSYEQYF.